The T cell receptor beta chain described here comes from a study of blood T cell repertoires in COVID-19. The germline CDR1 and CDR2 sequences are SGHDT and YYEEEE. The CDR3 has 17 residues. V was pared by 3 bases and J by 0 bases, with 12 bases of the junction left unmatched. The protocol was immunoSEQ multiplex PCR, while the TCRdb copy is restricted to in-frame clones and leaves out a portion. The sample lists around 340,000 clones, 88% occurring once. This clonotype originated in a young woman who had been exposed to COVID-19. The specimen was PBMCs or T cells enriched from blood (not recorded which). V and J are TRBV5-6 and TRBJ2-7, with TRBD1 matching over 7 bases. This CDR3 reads CASSSKIGAGGSYEQYF. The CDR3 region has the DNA TGTGCCAGCAGCTCCAAAATTGGGGCAGGGGGCTCCTACGAGCAGTACTTC.